This T cell receptor (beta chain) was recovered during a study of monozygotic twins with inflammatory bowel disease. Whole-study results and caveats: No detectable difference in repertoire similarity separated concordant from discordant twins, possibly as a result of limited power. Immunosuppressive treatment differences may have increased patient repertoire variability.

TCR libraries were prepared from 3,500 to 4,500 ng total RNA each. TCRdb reworked the 5' RACE reads into one entry per CDR3 protein, no DNA. This sample's table reports approximately 400,000 distinct CDR3 sequences. On this clonotype: The antigen is not known.

Sequenced material: blood. This clonotype was sampled from a human donor with ulcerative colitis or Crohn's disease, or a healthy co-twin of an affected twin (not recorded which).

Here the CDR3 reads CASSDSSGLAGPWTGELFF. The chain links TRBV9 to TRBJ2-2; the TRBD2 assignment by TCRdb is unverifiable without DNA. Germline CDR1 SGDLS, CDR2 YYNGEE. The CDR3 is 19 residues long.